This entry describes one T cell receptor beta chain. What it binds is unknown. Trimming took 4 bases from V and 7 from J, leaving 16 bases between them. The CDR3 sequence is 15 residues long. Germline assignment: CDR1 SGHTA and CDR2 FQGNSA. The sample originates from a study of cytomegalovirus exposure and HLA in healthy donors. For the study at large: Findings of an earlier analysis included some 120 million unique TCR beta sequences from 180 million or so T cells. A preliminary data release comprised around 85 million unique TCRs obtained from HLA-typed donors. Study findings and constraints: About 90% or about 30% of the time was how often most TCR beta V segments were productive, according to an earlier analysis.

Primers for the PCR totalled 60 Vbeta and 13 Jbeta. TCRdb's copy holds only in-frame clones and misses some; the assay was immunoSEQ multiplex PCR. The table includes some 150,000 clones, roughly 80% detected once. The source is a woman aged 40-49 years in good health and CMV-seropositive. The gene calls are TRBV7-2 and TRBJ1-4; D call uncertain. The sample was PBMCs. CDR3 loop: CASSSRRNTGEKLFF. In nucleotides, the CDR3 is TGTGCCAGCAGCTCCCGTCGAAACACGGGTGAAAAACTGTTTTTT.